The text below deals with one T cell receptor (beta chain). Its antigen is undetermined. The germline gives CDR1 LNHDA, CDR2 SQIVND (reference sequence). V lost 0 bases to trimming and J lost 2 bases, with 12 bases between them. CDR3 length: 16 residues. Using immunoSEQ multiplex PCR, the repertoire was profiled, and TCRdb retains in-frame clones only, with some absent. The sample has 140,000 to 150,000 clones; about 93% are singletons. The sample belongs to a study of T cell responses to AZD1222 COVID-19 vaccine. Findings and caveats of the study: Mapped onto spike, vaccine-associated CD4 TCRs spanned it and were dominant at 160-218 and 743-854. Clonal diversity was possibly underestimated, and white British individuals and females predominated among donors. Repertoires were obtained solely post-peak T cell response.

The origin of this receptor is an adult in good health. Sequencing used peripheral blood, obtained on day 0 of AZD1222 vaccination. V is TRBV19 and J is TRBJ2-3; D is uncertain. The DNA of the CDR3 is TGTGCCAGTAGTATAGAAGGCCACCTGGTCACAGATACGCAGTATTTT. Residues: CASSIEGHLVTDTQYF.